Presented here are 15 T cell receptor beta chains from one specimen sequenced in a study of blood T cell repertoires in COVID-19. The data were produced by immunoSEQ multiplex PCR, yet TCRdb's version contains in-frame clones alone and is incomplete. The table has some 87,000 clones, 80% to 95% seen once. The specimen sequenced was peripheral blood. These receptors were obtained from a woman aged 60 to 75 with active COVID-19.

The gene calls are TRBV30 and TRBJ2-7; D may be TRBD1 (7 bases). From germline, CDR1 is GTSNPN and CDR2 SVGIG (reference sequence). Trimming stripped 4 bases from V and 2 bases from J, with 18 bases between. The CDR3 totals 15 residues. This CDR3 reads CAWNPGQGGPYEQYF. The DNA of the CDR3 is TGTGCCTGGAACCCGGGGCAGGGGGGCCCCTACGAGCAGTACTTC.

The V and J genes are TRBV30 and TRBJ1-2; possibly TRBD1 for D (6 bases). The ends were cut back, 1 base at V and 8 bases at J, with 11 bases in the middle. The CDR3 runs to 12 residues. CDR1 and CDR2 from the germline V gene are GTSNPN and SVGIG (reference sequence). DNA for the CDR3: TGTGCCTGGAGTGAAACAGGGACAGGCTACACCTTC. Its protein product is CAWSETGTGYTF.

The rearrangement uses TRBV25-1 and TRBJ2-7, with D unresolved. CDR1 is MGHDK, CDR2 SYGVNS, per germline. V was trimmed by 7 bases and J by 6 bases, leaving 19 bases between them. This CDR3 contains 14 residues. CDR3 in DNA: TGTGCCAGCATCAAGGAAGGTCGACCAGGCGAGCAGTACTTC. Amino acids: CASIKEGRPGEQYF.

This clone was counted a few times. CDR3 bases: TGTGCCAGCAGCTCCCGTGGGGGACTAGCGGGGGATACGCAGTATTTT. It encodes CASSSRGGLAGDTQYF. The chain uses TRBV7-2 and TRBJ2-3, with TRBD2 matching 13 bases. The CDR3 is made up of 16 amino acids. From germline, CDR1 is SGHTA and CDR2 FQGNSA. J gave up 6 bases and V 4 bases, and 7 bases lay outside the gene matches. Combining the CDR3 with reference TRBV7-2 and TRBJ2-3 gives the whole variable domain GAGVSQSPSNKVTEKGKDVELRCDPISGHTALYWYRQSLGQGLEFLIYFQGNSAPDKSGLPSDRFSAERTGGSVSTLTIQRTQQEDSAVYLCASSSRGGLAGDTQYFGPGTRLTVL.

The chain combines TRBV30 with TRBJ2-6; TRBD2 might be the D (5 bases). V was cut by 4 bases and J by 4 bases, with 8 bases left in between. Germline assignment: CDR1 GTSNPN and CDR2 SVGIG (reference sequence). This CDR3 contains 13 residues. The CDR3 here is CAWNEGGANVLTF. The CDR3 coding sequence is TGTGCCTGGAACGAGGGCGGGGCCAACGTCCTGACTTTC.

The V and J genes are TRBV19 and TRBJ2-3; D perhaps matches TRBD2 (5 bases). Germline V lookup: CDR1 LNHDA, CDR2 SQIVND (reference sequence). This CDR3 spans 16 amino acids. Between the trimmed V and J ends, which lost 4 bases and 0 bases, there was a span of 14 bases. The CDR3 is CASSRGRWESTDTQYF. CDR3 DNA: TGTGCCAGTAGTAGGGGTCGGTGGGAGAGCACAGATACGCAGTATTTT.

DNA for the CDR3: TGTGCCAGCAGCTTAGGTCCGCTGAGTTCTAGCACAGATACGCAGTATTTT. Residues: CASSLGPLSSSTDTQYF. The genes are TRBV7-2 and TRBJ2-3, with no clear D. Germline lookup yields CDR1 SGHTA and CDR2 FQGNSA. V dropped 1 base and J dropped 0 bases, with 14 bases sitting between them. The CDR3 runs 17 residues. The variable domain in full, completed from reference TRBV7-2 and TRBJ2-3, reads GAGVSQSPSNKVTEKGKDVELRCDPISGHTALYWYRQSLGQGLEFLIYFQGNSAPDKSGLPSDRFSAERTGGSVSTLTIQRTQQEDSAVYLCASSLGPLSSSTDTQYFGPGTRLTVL.

The rearrangement links TRBV7-8 to TRBJ2-1, with 11 bases lining up with TRBD2. The length of the CDR3 is 18 residues. The germline gives CDR1 SGHVS, CDR2 FQNEAQ. J lost 4 bases, V lost 6 bases, and 14 bases had no gene match. CDR3 in DNA: TGTGCCAGCAGAAACCGGAGAGTAGCGGGGGGGCCATACAATGAGCAGTTCTTC. It yields the protein CASRNRRVAGGPYNEQFF. The entire variable domain, with the rest obtained from reference TRBV7-8 and TRBJ2-1, is as follows: GAGVSQSPRYKVAKRGQDVALRCDPISGHVSLFWYQQALGQGPEFLTYFQNEAQLDKSGLPSDRFFAERPEGSVSTLKIQRTQQEDSAVYLCASRNRRVAGGPYNEQFFGPGTRLTVL.

The chain combines TRBV18 with TRBJ2-7, with 12 bases identical to TRBD1. The germline V gene has CDR1 KGHSH and CDR2 LQKENI. The trim removed 6 bases at V and 5 bases at J, leaving 8 bases unmatched. The CDR3 covers 15 residues. CDR3 DNA: TGTGCCAGCTCCCCGCCGGGACAGGGGGCACACGAGCAGTACTTC. This translates into CASSPPGQGAHEQYF.

This chain links TRBV29-1 with TRBJ2-1; no definite D call. The V and J ends lost 6 bases and 6 bases respectively, with 9 bases between them. The CDR3 spans 11 residues. Germline CDR1 and CDR2: SQVTM and ANQGSEA. This chain's CDR3 is CSVHSSNEQFF. CDR3 sequence (DNA): TGCAGCGTGCATAGTAGCAATGAGCAGTTCTTC.

This sequence joins TRBV18 and TRBJ1-1, with D unclear. Per the germline V gene, CDR1 is KGHSH and CDR2 is LQKENI. This CDR3 region has 13 residues. Deletions cut 2 bases from V and 5 bases from J, with 9 bases between. DNA for the CDR3: TGTGCCAGCTCACCAAGCGAGGATACTGAAGCTTTCTTT. Its protein is CASSPSEDTEAFF.

J is TRBJ1-4 and V is TRBV6-2 or TRBV6-3, with D unresolved. Per germline, CDR1 MNHEY and CDR2 SVGEGT. This CDR3 spans 13 amino acids. Trimming pared 5 bases from V and 9 bases from J, leaving 13 bases between. The CDR3 reads CASSMLEVQKLFF. The DNA of the CDR3 is TGTGCCAGCAGTATGCTGGAGGTCCAAAAACTGTTTTTT.

V is TRBV7-2 and J is TRBJ2-5, with D possibly being TRBD2 (6 bases). Germline loops: CDR1 SGHTA, CDR2 FQGNSA. Trimming left V 5 bases short and J 4 bases short, with 17 bases between. The CDR3 extends over 15 amino acids. The CDR3 is CASSPSRGALETQYF. The CDR3 DNA reads as TGTGCCAGCAGCCCCTCGCGGGGCGCACTAGAGACCCAGTACTTC.

J is TRBJ2-5 and V is TRBV3-1 (or the pseudogene TRBV3-2), with 11 bases matching TRBD1. This CDR3 contains 16 residues. In germline, CDR1 is LGHDT, CDR2 YNNKEL (reference sequence). The V segment lost 1 base and the J segment 4 bases; nucleotides outside the gene matches: 5. The CDR3 reads CASSQGGQGAVETQYF. CDR3 in DNA: TGTGCCAGCAGCCAAGGTGGACAGGGGGCGGTAGAGACCCAGTACTTC.

This chain joins TRBV10-3 and TRBJ1-5, with D perhaps matching TRBD1 (5 bases). Germline V gene data show CDR1 as ENHRY and CDR2 as SYGVKD. V gave up 2 bases and J gave up 6 bases, with 14 bases separating them. This CDR3 has 15 residues. This CDR3 reads CAISENQGLLQPQHF. In DNA form, the CDR3 reads TGTGCCATCAGTGAGAATCAGGGTCTGCTTCAGCCCCAGCATTTT.